The subject of this entry is one T cell receptor (beta chain). The record originates from a study of CD8+ T cells in alopecia areata. Treatment reported: oral pan-JAK inhibitor, 5-10 mg twice daily. Reverse transcribed after extraction, RNA yielded cDNA as the sequencing template. Assay used: immunoSEQ multiplex PCR; TCRdb lists only in-frame clones, some missing. Of around 120,000 clones in the sample, 58% were seen once. This CDR3 contains 15 residues. V was clipped by 5 bases and J by 5 bases; unmatched bases: 4. Germline V gene data show CDR1 as SGHVS and CDR2 as FNYEAQ. The chain has TRBV7-6 and TRBJ2-1, with TRBD2 matching over 12 bases. Sequencing used CD8+ T cells sorted from blood, obtained at week 4, from a patient treated with tofacitinib. The TCR originated in a human donor with alopecia areata. CDR3 sequence: CASSRTSGGNNEQFF. The CDR3 DNA sequence: TGTGCCAGCAGCCGAACTAGCGGGGGGAACAATGAGCAGTTCTTC.